A selection of T cell receptor beta chains follows, all from one sample in a study of identical twins. TCRdb recomputed calls from the 5' RACE reads with MiXCR, one row per CDR3 protein. The sample lists approximately 280,000 distinct CDR3 sequences; about 8% were seen once. Separately, the same data were catalogued under a study of yellow fever vaccine responses in identical twins.

Sequencing input: memory (CD45RO+) T cells sorted from blood. The receptors were gathered from a woman aged 18-30 years in good health. Each CDR3 is given with its conserved first and last residue. The D gene is left open where the match is weak. The size entry is marked missing in some rows and otherwise reads once, few, many or a size class.

v_gene	j_gene	d_gene	abundance	CDR3nt	CDR3aa
TRBV12-3/TRBV12-4	TRBJ1-6	TRBD1	few	TGTGCCAGCACCTTAGGAGGGACAGGGTACTATTCACCCCTCCACTTT	CASTLGGTGYYSPLHF
TRBV15	TRBJ1-1	TRBD1	many	TGTGCCACCAGCAGAGAAGGGACAGGGGGCTCTCGGACTGAAGCTTTCTTT	CATSREGTGGSRTEAFF
TRBV7-9	TRBJ1-2	TRBD1	many	TGTGCCAGCAGCTTACGGGACAGTAACTATGGCTACACCTTC	CASSLRDSNYGYTF
TRBV7-9	TRBJ2-4	NA	many	TGTGCCAGCAGCTTAGTGGACCCGGAAAACATTCAGTACTTC	CASSLVDPENIQYF
TRBV24-1	TRBJ2-5	TRBD2	few	TGTGCCACCAGTGATTGGGGGGGACGGCAGTCACAAGAGACCCAGTACTTC	CATSDWGGRQSQETQYF
TRBV5-8	TRBJ2-2	NA	few	TGTGCCAGCAGCTTGGAGGTCGGCTCGAACACCGGGGAGCTGTTTTTT	CASSLEVGSNTGELFF
TRBV24-1	TRBJ2-7	NA	few	TGTGCCACCAGTGATGCAGGGTCAGGCGAGCAGTACTTC	CATSDAGSGEQYF
TRBV27	TRBJ2-2	NA	NA	TGTGCCAGCAGTTTACGAAGCCCCCGCGGGGAGCTGTTTTTT	CASSLRSPRGELFF
TRBV20-1	TRBJ1-2	NA	many	TGCAGTGCTAGAGATCGATGGGACTATGGCTACACCTTC	CSARDRWDYGYTF
TRBV5-1	TRBJ2-7	TRBD2	many	TGCGCCAGCAGCTTGGGGGGGACTAGCGGAGCAAACGAGCAGTACTTC	CASSLGGTSGANEQYF
TRBV28	TRBJ1-1	NA	many	TGTGCCAGCAGTTTGGTAGGGTCGGCCACTGAAGCTTTCTTT	CASSLVGSATEAFF
TRBV2	TRBJ2-1	TRBD2	NA	TGTGCCAGCAATCCGGGACTAGCGGGGTCCACCTTC	CASNPGLAGSTF
TRBV18	TRBJ1-1	TRBD1	NA	TGTGCCAGCTCACCAGAACAGGGGGCCACTGAAGCTTTCTTT	CASSPEQGATEAFF
TRBV9	TRBJ1-1	NA	NA	TGTGCCAGCAGCGTCGACGGGGGGGGCCCCACTGAAGCTTTCTTT	CASSVDGGGPTEAFF
TRBV2	TRBJ2-1	TRBD2	many	TGTGCCAGCAGTGAAGGGCTAGCGGGGAGCAATGAGCAGTTCTTC	CASSEGLAGSNEQFF
TRBV7-9	TRBJ1-1	NA	many	TGTGCCAGCGGGGGCGGTATGCAGGCTTTCTTT	CASGGGMQAFF
TRBV18	TRBJ2-7	TRBD1	few	TGTGCCAGCTCACCACCCTCCGGGACAGGGGGCGGGTACGAGCAGTACTTC	CASSPPSGTGGGYEQYF
TRBV3-1	TRBJ1-6	NA	NA	TGTGCCAGCGTGGGGTCCTATAATTCACCCCTCCACTTT	CASVGSYNSPLHF
TRBV5-1	TRBJ2-6	NA	many	TGCGCCAGCAGCTTGGCTCAGGGGCCGAGCTCTGGGGCCAACGTCCTGACTTTC	CASSLAQGPSSGANVLTF
TRBV12-3/TRBV12-4	TRBJ2-1	NA	many	TGTGCCAGCAGTTTAGGGGATGAGCAGTTCTTC	CASSLGDEQFF
TRBV12-3/TRBV12-4	TRBJ2-1	NA	many	TGTGCCAGCACCAGAGTCAGGGATGAGCAGTTCTTC	CASTRVRDEQFF
TRBV7-8	TRBJ2-5	NA	NA	TGTGCCAGCAGCTTAAGGGGCGGGGGCGCAATGAGGGGGGAGACCCAGTACTTC	CASSLRGGGAMRGETQYF
TRBV5-1	TRBJ1-1	TRBD1	many	TGCGCCAGCAGCTTGCTACAGGGGGCGCGGACTGAAGCTTTCTTT	CASSLLQGARTEAFF
TRBV27	TRBJ1-1	TRBD1	few	TGTGCCAGCAGGTACACCGGGACAGGGGAATTTGAAGCTTTCTTT	CASRYTGTGEFEAFF
TRBV7-6	TRBJ2-3	TRBD2	NA	TGTGCCAGCAGCGCTTCTAGCGGGGGCACAGATACGCAGTATTTT	CASSASSGGTDTQYF
TRBV4-1	TRBJ2-1	NA	NA	TGCGCCAGCAGCCAAGTATCCCTTTCCGGTTACAGCTCCTACAATGAGCAGTTCTTC	CASSQVSLSGYSSYNEQFF
TRBV9	TRBJ2-3	NA	NA	TGTGCCAGCACCCTGGGGGGCGGGACGGCAGATACGCAGTATTTT	CASTLGGGTADTQYF
TRBV6-1	TRBJ1-2	NA	many	TGTGCCAGCAGTACATCCCACACAAATGGCTACACCTTC	CASSTSHTNGYTF
TRBV6-1	TRBJ2-2	NA	few	TGCGCCAGCAGTGAAGGTTGGGGGCGCAGTACCGGGGAGCTGTTTTTT	CASSEGWGRSTGELFF